This T cell receptor beta chain came from a study of T cell responses to AZD1222 COVID-19 vaccine. Study results and caveats: After two AZD1222 doses, spike-specific TCR breadth and depth rose versus day 0. Repertoire collection took place solely once the T cell response had peaked.

Clones were read by immunoSEQ multiplex PCR, and TCRdb kept only the in-frame ones, dropping some. The table records about 68,000 clones, 70% to 90% of them present only once. This clone was counted a few times. Its matching antigen is unknown. There are 13 residues in the CDR3. Germline loops: CDR1 SEHNR, CDR2 FQNEAQ (reference sequence). The V gene lost 5 bases and the J gene lost 10 bases, with 15 bases spanning the gap. V and J are TRBV7-9 and TRBJ2-1; the D gene is possibly TRBD2 (6 bases). This receptor was taken from an adult in good health. The specimen was peripheral blood, collected on day 0 of AZD1222 vaccination. CDR3 sequence: CASSRDWGREQFF. CDR3 bases: TGTGCCAGCAGCCGGGACTGGGGTCGGGAGCAGTTCTTC.